The 8 T cell receptor beta chains in this list originate from one sample, sequenced in a study of cytomegalovirus exposure and HLA in healthy donors. Primers included in the PCR were 60 Vbeta and 13 Jbeta primers. Sequenced by immunoSEQ multiplex PCR; TCRdb stores in-frame clones only, minus some. The table lists over 100,000 clones, about 70% of them singletons. Sequenced: PBMCs. The receptors stem from a woman aged 40-49 years in good health and CMV-seronegative.

The V and J genes are TRBV19 and TRBJ1-5; no definite D call. The CDR3 is made up of 16 amino acids. V dropped 1 base and J dropped 2 bases, with 12 bases sitting between them. The germline CDR1 and CDR2 sequences are LNHDA and SQIVND (reference sequence). For the CDR3, the DNA is TGTGCCAGTAGTATAGCCCCAACGGGAGGCAATCAGCCCCAGCATTTT. Translating gives CASSIAPTGGNQPQHF.

The CDR3 bases are TGTGCCAGTAGTATTCCTCTAGGGACAGGGGGCGGCTATAGCAATCAGCCCCAGCATTTT. Its translation: CASSIPLGTGGGYSNQPQHF. V is TRBV19 and J is TRBJ1-5; 12 bases agree with TRBD1. There are 20 residues in the CDR3. Germline trimming cut 3 bases from V and 0 bases from J; bases unmatched to any gene: 12. CDR1 and CDR2 (germline): LNHDA, SQIVND (reference sequence).

The chain combines TRBV7-2 with TRBJ2-5, with 8 bases lining up with TRBD2. The CDR3 consists of 15 residues. The germline CDR1 and CDR2 sequences are SGHTA and FQGNSA. V lost 0 bases to trimming and J lost 5 bases; unmatched junction nucleotides: 5. The CDR3 DNA sequence: TGTGCCAGCAGCTTAGCTCGGGGGGGGACCGAGACCCAGTACTTC. Protein product: CASSLARGGTETQYF.

The V gene is TRBV6-6, the J gene TRBJ1-1, with a weak D call TRBD1 (5 bases). The CDR3 totals 14 residues. V lost 2 bases to trimming and J lost 0 bases, with 7 bases between them. CDR1 and CDR2 from the germline V gene are MNHNY and SVGAGI (reference sequence). As DNA, the CDR3 is TGTGCCAGCAGTTACGGACAAGTGAACACTGAAGCTTTCTTT. Translated: CASSYGQVNTEAFF.

CDR3 nucleotide sequence: TGTGCCAGCAGTACAGGCGGGGCTGGAAACACCATATATTTT. This gives the protein CASSTGGAGNTIYF. The chain combines TRBV6-1 with TRBJ1-3; D possibly corresponds to TRBD1 (5 bases). V was clipped by 5 bases and J by 2 bases, with 10 bases between them. The CDR3 has 14 residues. CDR1 and CDR2 from the germline V gene are MNHNS and SASEGT.

This chain joins TRBV4-1 and TRBJ1-1, with TRBD1 as a possible D gene (5 bases). Germline CDR1 reads MGHRA; CDR2 reads YSYEKL. Between the trimmed V and J ends, which lost 1 base and 4 bases, there was a span of 16 bases. This CDR3 has 16 amino acids. Written as DNA, the CDR3 is TGCGCCAGCAGCCAAGGTAGCTTGACAGTAGGCACTGAAGCTTTCTTT. This translates into CASSQGSLTVGTEAFF.

V is TRBV27 and J is TRBJ1-5; 8 bases are a match to TRBD1. CDR1 is MNHEY and CDR2 is SMNVEV in the germline V gene (reference sequence). The CDR3 spans 18 residues. The V segment lost 4 bases and the J segment 0 bases; nucleotides outside the gene matches: 11. The CDR3 spells CASSSRTGRGNSNQPQHF. The CDR3, as DNA: TGTGCCAGCAGTTCCCGGACAGGGAGGGGGAATAGCAATCAGCCCCAGCATTTT.

This clone was seen a few times. This chain uses TRBV10-3 with TRBJ2-5, with 9 bases lining up with TRBD2. The CDR3 has 15 residues. Germline CDR1 reads ENHRY; CDR2 reads SYGVKD. J lost 1 base, V lost 3 bases, and 3 bases had no gene match. The CDR3 reads CAISDGAGGQETQYF. CDR3 bases: TGTGCCATCAGTGACGGAGCGGGGGGCCAAGAGACCCAGTACTTC.